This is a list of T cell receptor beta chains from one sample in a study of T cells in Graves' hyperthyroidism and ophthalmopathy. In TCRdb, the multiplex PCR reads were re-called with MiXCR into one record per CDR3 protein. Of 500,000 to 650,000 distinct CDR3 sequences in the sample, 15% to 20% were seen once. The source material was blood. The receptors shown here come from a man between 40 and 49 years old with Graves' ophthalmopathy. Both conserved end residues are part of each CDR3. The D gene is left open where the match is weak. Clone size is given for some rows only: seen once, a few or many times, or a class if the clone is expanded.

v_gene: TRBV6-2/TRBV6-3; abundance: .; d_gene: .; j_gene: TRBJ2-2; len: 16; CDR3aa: CASSYSMDSLTGELFF; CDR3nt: TGTGCCAGCAGTTACTCAATGGACAGCCTTACCGGGGAGCTGTTTTTT
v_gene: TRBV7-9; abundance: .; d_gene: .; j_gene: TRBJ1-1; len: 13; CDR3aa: CASSVQGVLGFFF; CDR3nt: TGTGCCAGCAGCGTCCAAGGTGTCCTGGGATTTTTCTTT
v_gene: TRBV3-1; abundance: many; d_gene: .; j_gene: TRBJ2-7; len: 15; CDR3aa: CASSQGTGGTYEQYF; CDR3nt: TGTGCCAGCAGCCAAGGGACCGGCGGGACCTACGAGCAGTACTTC
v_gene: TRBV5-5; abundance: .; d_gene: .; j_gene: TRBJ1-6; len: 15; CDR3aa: CASSEVRAYNSPLHF; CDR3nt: TGTGCCAGCAGCGAGGTACGGGCGTATAATTCACCCCTCCACTTT
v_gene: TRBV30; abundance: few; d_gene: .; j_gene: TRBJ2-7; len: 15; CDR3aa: CAWSVEISNSYEQYF; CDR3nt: TGTGCCTGGAGTGTAGAAATTAGCAACTCCTACGAGCAGTACTTC
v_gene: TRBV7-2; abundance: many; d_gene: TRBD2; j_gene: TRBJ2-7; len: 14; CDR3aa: CASSFSGRNYEQYF; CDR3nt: TGTGCCAGCAGTTTTAGCGGGAGGAACTACGAGCAGTACTTC
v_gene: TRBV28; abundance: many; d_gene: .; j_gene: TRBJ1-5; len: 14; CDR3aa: CASRLGVGNQPQHF; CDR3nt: TGTGCCAGCAGGTTGGGAGTGGGCAATCAGCCCCAGCATTTT
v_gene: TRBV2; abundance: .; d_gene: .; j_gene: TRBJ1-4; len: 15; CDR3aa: CASIKVAATNEKLFF; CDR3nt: TGTGCCAGCATAAAAGTGGCAGCGACGAATGAAAAACTGTTTTTT
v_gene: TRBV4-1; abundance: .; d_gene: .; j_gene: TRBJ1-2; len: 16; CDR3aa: CASSHFLTGQDYGYTF; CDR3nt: TGCGCCAGCAGCCACTTCCTGACGGGGCAGGACTATGGCTACACCTTC
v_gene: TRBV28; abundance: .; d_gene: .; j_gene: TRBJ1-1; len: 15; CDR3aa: CASSLQTRGYTEAFF; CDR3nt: TGTGCCAGCAGTTTACAGACCCGGGGGTACACTGAAGCTTTCTTT
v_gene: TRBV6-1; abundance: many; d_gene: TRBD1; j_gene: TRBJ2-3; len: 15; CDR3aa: CASTKGQGGTDTQYF; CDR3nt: TGTGCCAGCACCAAGGGACAGGGTGGCACAGATACGCAGTATTTT
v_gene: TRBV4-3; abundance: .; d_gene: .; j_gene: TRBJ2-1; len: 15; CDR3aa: CASSQDLGAENEQFF; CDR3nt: TGCGCCAGCAGCCAAGATCTTGGGGCGGAGAATGAGCAGTTCTTC
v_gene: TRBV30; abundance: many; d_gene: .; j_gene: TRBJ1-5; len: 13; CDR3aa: CAWSPAGVQPQHF; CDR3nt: TGTGCCTGGAGTCCCGCCGGGGTTCAGCCCCAGCATTTT
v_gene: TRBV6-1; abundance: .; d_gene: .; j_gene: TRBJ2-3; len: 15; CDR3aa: CASRLWTTSTDTQYF; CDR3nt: TGTGCCAGCAGACTTTGGACTACTAGCACAGATACGCAGTATTTT
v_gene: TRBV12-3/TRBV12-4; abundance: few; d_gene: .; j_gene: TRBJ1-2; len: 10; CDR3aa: CASSPGHYTF; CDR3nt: TGTGCCAGCAGCCCCGGCCATTACACCTTC
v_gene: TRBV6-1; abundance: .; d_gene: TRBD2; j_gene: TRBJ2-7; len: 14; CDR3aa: CASRERGPSYEQYF; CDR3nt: TGTGCCAGCAGAGAGCGGGGGCCCTCCTACGAGCAGTACTTC
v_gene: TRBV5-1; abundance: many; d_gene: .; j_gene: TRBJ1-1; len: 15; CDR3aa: CASSPRGVTNTEAFF; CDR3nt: TGCGCCAGCTCCCCCCGCGGGGTTACGAACACTGAAGCTTTCTTT
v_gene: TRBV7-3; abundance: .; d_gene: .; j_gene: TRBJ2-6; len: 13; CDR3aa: CASSSVGANVLTF; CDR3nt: TGTGCCAGCAGCTCGGTTGGGGCCAACGTCCTGACTTTC
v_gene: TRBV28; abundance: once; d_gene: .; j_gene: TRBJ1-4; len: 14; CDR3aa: CASRMGVINEKLFF; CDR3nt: TGTGCCAGCAGAATGGGGGTTATTAATGAAAAACTGTTTTTT
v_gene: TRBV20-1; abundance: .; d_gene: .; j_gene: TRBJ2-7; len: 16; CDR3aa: CSARDPGVTVLGEQYF; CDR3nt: TGCAGTGCTAGAGATCCTGGGGTAACCGTACTGGGGGAGCAGTACTTC